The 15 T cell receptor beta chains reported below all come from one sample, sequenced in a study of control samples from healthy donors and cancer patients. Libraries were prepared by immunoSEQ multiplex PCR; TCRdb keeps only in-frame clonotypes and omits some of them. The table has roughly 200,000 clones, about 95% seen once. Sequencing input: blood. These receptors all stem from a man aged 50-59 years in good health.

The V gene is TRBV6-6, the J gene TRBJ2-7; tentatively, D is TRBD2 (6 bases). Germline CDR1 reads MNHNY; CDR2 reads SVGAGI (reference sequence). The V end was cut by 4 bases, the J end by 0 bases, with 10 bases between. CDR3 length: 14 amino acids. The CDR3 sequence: CASSSPSVSYEQYF. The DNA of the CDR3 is TGTGCCAGCAGTTCACCTAGCGTCTCCTACGAGCAGTACTTC.

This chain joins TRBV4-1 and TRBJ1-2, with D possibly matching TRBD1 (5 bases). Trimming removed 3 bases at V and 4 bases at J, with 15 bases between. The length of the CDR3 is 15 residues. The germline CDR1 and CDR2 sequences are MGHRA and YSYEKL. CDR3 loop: CASSQGTENIYGYTF. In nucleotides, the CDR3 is TGCGCCAGCAGCCAGGGGACGGAAAATATCTATGGCTACACCTTC.

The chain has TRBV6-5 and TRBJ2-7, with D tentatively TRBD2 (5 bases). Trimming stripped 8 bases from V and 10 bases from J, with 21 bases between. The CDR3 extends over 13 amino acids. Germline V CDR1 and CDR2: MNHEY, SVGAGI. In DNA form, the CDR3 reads TGTGCCAGCGGGGAGAGCATAAGGGCGAAACAGTACGTC. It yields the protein CASGESIRAKQYV.

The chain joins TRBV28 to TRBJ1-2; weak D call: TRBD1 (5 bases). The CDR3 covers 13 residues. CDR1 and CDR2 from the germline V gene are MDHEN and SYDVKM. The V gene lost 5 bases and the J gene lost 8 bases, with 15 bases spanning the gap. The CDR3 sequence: CASSQLRSGGYTF. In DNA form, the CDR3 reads TGTGCCAGCAGTCAACTCCGGTCAGGGGGCTACACCTTC.

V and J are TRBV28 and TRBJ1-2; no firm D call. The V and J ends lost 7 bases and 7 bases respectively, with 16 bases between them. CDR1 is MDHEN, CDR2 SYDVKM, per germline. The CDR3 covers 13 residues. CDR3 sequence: CASTSSYGIGYTF. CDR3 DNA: TGTGCCAGCACTTCGTCGTATGGGATTGGCTACACCTTC.

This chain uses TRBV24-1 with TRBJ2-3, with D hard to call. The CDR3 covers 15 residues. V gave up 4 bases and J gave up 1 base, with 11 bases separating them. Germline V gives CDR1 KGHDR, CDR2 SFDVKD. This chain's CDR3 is CATSDRTAGTDTQYF. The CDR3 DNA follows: TGTGCCACCAGTGACAGGACGGCTGGCACAGATACGCAGTATTTT.

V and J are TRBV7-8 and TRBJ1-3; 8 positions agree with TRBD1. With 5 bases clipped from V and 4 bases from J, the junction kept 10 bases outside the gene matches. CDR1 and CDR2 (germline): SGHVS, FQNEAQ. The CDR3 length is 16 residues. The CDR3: CASSLGQGRGGNTIYF. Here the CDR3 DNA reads TGTGCCAGCAGCCTAGGACAGGGAAGAGGAGGAAACACCATATATTTT.

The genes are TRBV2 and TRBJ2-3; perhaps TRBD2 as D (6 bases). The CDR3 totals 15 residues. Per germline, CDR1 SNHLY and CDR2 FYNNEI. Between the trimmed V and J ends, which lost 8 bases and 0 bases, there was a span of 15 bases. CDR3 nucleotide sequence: TGTGCCAGCGGCAAGGAACGGGGGAGCACAGATACGCAGTATTTT. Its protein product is CASGKERGSTDTQYF.

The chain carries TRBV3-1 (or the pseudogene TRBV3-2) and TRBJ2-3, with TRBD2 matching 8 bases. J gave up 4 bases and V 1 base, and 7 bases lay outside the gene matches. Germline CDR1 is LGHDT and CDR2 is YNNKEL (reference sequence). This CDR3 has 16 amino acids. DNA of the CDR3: TGTGCCAGCAGCCAAGTCCCTAGCGGGTTTTCAGATACGCAGTATTTT. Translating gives CASSQVPSGFSDTQYF.

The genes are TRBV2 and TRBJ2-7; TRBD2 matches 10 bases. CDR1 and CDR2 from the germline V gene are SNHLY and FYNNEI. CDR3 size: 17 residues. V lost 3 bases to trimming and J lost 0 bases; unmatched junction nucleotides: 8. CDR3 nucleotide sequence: TGTGCCAGCAGTGAGGGTCTAGCGGGGGACAGCTCCTACGAGCAGTACTTC. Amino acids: CASSEGLAGDSSYEQYF.

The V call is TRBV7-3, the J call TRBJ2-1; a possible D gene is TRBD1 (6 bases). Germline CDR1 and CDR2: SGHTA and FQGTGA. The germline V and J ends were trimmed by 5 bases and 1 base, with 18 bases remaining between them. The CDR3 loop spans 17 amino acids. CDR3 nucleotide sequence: TGTGCCAGCAGCGTAAGGACCTCTACAGGGTCCTACAATGAGCAGTTCTTC. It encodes CASSVRTSTGSYNEQFF.

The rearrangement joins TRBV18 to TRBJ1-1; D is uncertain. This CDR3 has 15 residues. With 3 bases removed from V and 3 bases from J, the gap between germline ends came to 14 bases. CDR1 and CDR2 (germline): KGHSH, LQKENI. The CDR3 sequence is CASSPIRGLDTEAFF. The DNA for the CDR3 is TGTGCCAGCTCACCGATTAGAGGGCTAGACACTGAAGCTTTCTTT.

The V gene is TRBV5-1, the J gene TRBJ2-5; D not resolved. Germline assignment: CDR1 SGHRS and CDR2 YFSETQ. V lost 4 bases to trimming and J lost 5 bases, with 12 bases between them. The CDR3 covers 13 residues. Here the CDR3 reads CASSPPLGETQYF. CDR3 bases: TGCGCCAGCAGCCCTCCTCTGGGGGAGACCCAGTACTTC. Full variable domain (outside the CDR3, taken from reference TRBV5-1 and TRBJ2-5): KAGVTQTPRYLIKTRGQQVTLSCSPISGHRSVSWYQQTPGQGLQFLFEYFSETQRNKGNFPGRFSGRQFSNSRSEMNVSTLELGDSALYLCASSPPLGETQYFGPGTRLLVL.

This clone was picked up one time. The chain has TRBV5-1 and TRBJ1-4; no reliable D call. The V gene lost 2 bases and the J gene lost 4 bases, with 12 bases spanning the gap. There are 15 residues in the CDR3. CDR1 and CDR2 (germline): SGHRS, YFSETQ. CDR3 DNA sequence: TGCGCCAGCAGCTTTGAGGCCAGCTTTAATGAAAAACTGTTTTTT. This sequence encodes CASSFEASFNEKLFF.

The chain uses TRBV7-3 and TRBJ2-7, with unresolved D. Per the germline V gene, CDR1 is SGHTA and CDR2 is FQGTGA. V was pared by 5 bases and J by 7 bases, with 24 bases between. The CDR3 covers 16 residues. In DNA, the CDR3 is TGTGCCAGCAGCCCTCTAGGAACCTCTTTCATTGGGGAGCAGTACTTC. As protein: CASSPLGTSFIGEQYF.